These T cell receptor beta chains were read from a single sample in a study of shared clonotypes between healthy human individuals. The assay was immunoSEQ multiplex PCR, and TCRdb's table has in-frame clones only and misses some. The data contain millions of clones, more than 90% of them singletons. Input material: naive CD4+ T cells sorted from blood. These receptors originate from a man aged 18 to 29 in good health. The CDR3 runs from the conserved cysteine through the conserved F or W. The D gene is left open where the match is weak. For some rows the clone size is stated as once, few or many, or as a class when expanded; others skip it.

J: TRBJ2-7; D: .; V: TRBV7-6; length: 16; size: .; DNA: TGTGCCAGCAGCTTAGGGACGGAGGCTTCTGCCTACGAGCAGTACTTC; CDR3: CASSLGTEASAYEQYF
J: TRBJ2-5; D: TRBD2; V: TRBV9; length: 16; size: .; DNA: TGTGCCAGCAGCGGAGGACTAGCGGGAGGCCAAGAGACCCAGTACTTC; CDR3: CASSGGLAGGQETQYF
J: TRBJ1-2; D: .; V: TRBV6-6; length: 12; size: once; DNA: TGTGCCATCATACAGGGTGACTATGGCTACACCTTC; CDR3: CAIIQGDYGYTF
J: TRBJ1-2; D: TRBD1; V: TRBV7-2; length: 14; size: once; DNA: TGTGCCAGCAGTCAACTAGGACAGGGTTATGGCTACACCTTC; CDR3: CASSQLGQGYGYTF
J: TRBJ2-5; D: .; V: TRBV11-2; length: 14; size: .; DNA: TGTGCCAGCAGCTTAGGACGGGACTGGGAGACCCAGTACTTC; CDR3: CASSLGRDWETQYF
J: TRBJ1-2; D: .; V: TRBV6-5; length: 15; size: .; DNA: TGTGCCAGCAGTTACAGGGGGACTGGGAACTATGGCTACACCTTC; CDR3: CASSYRGTGNYGYTF
J: TRBJ2-6; D: TRBD1; V: TRBV11-3; length: 15; size: once; DNA: TGTGCCAGCAGCTCAACAGGGGCTGGGGCCAACGTCCTGACTTTC; CDR3: CASSSTGAGANVLTF
J: TRBJ1-5; D: .; V: TRBV28; length: 13; size: .; DNA: TGTGCCAGCAGGGTGGGGGGTCAACAGCCCCAGCATTTT; CDR3: CASRVGGQQPQHF
J: TRBJ2-3; D: TRBD2; V: TRBV10-3; length: 14; size: once; DNA: TGTGCCATCAAGACAGCGGGGGGCACAGATACGCAGTATTTT; CDR3: CAIKTAGGTDTQYF
J: TRBJ2-7; D: .; V: TRBV19; length: 15; size: .; DNA: TGTGCCAGTAGTTCCTCCCCGACAGGTACCTACGAGCAGTACTTC; CDR3: CASSSSPTGTYEQYF
J: TRBJ2-3; D: TRBD2; V: TRBV29-1; length: 18; size: .; DNA: TGCAGCGTTGAAGATCTAGAACGGGAGGCCGCGTGGGGAGATACGCAGTATTTT; CDR3: CSVEDLEREAAWGDTQYF
J: TRBJ1-2; D: TRBD1; V: TRBV29-1; length: 14; size: .; DNA: TGCAGCGTCTCTCCAGGGGGGGCCGCTTATGGCTACACCTTC; CDR3: CSVSPGGAAYGYTF
J: TRBJ1-3; D: .; V: TRBV6-5; length: 14; size: .; DNA: TGTGCCAGCAGAAAAAAGCCCTCTGGAAACACCATATATTTT; CDR3: CASRKKPSGNTIYF
J: TRBJ2-5; D: .; V: TRBV6-6; length: 14; size: .; DNA: TGTGCCAGCAGCTCTCGCGTGGGGGGAGAGACCCAGTACTTC; CDR3: CASSSRVGGETQYF
J: TRBJ2-1; D: .; V: TRBV4-1; length: 15; size: .; DNA: TGCGCCAGCAGGATCGGACTAGAACAAGGGGGTGAGCAGTTCTTC; CDR3: CASRIGLEQGGEQFF
J: TRBJ1-4; D: .; V: TRBV7-9; length: 15; size: .; DNA: TGTGCCAGCAGCTTAAATGGGGGCCTTAATGAAAAACTGTTTTTT; CDR3: CASSLNGGLNEKLFF
J: TRBJ2-5; D: .; V: TRBV18; length: 16; size: .; DNA: TGTGCCAGCTCTCAAATAAGGGGCACTTCCCAAGAGACCCAGTACTTC; CDR3: CASSQIRGTSQETQYF
J: TRBJ2-7; D: .; V: TRBV10-1; length: 13; size: few; DNA: TGCGCCAGCAGTGAGGCCTTAACCCGGGAGCAGTACTTC; CDR3: CASSEALTREQYF
J: TRBJ2-2; D: TRBD1; V: TRBV7-9; length: 17; size: .; DNA: TGTGCCAGCAGCTTCAAGGGGGCCCTCCAGAACACCGGGGAGCTGTTTTTT; CDR3: CASSFKGALQNTGELFF
J: TRBJ2-7; D: TRBD2; V: TRBV6-1; length: 15; size: .; DNA: TGTGCCACCACGGGACTAGCGGGGGGTTCCTACGAGCAGTACTTC; CDR3: CATTGLAGGSYEQYF
J: TRBJ2-5; D: .; V: TRBV5-1; length: 15; size: .; DNA: TGCGCCAGCAGCCTGGACGGGAGAACTCAAGAGACCCAGTACTTC; CDR3: CASSLDGRTQETQYF
J: TRBJ2-5; D: .; V: TRBV18; length: 17; size: once; DNA: TGTGCCAGCTCCCCGGGTAAGAGTAGCCGGGGCAAAGAGACCCAGTACTTC; CDR3: CASSPGKSSRGKETQYF
J: TRBJ1-2; D: .; V: TRBV10-3; length: 16; size: .; DNA: TGTGCCATCAGTGAGCTAATGGGGGCGGTAAACTATGGCTACACCTTC; CDR3: CAISELMGAVNYGYTF
J: TRBJ1-4; D: .; V: TRBV28; length: 12; size: .; DNA: TGTGCCACTCGACAGTCTAATGAAAAACTGTTTTTT; CDR3: CATRQSNEKLFF
J: TRBJ2-5; D: TRBD2; V: TRBV5-1; length: 16; size: .; DNA: TGCGCCAGCAGCTTGCCGACTAGCGGGGTACGAGAGACCCAGTACTTC; CDR3: CASSLPTSGVRETQYF
J: TRBJ2-1; D: .; V: TRBV5-6; length: 17; size: once; DNA: TGTGCCAGCAGCTTGGATCCCCGGGGGGCGACTTACAATGAGCAGTTCTTC; CDR3: CASSLDPRGATYNEQFF
J: TRBJ2-5; D: .; V: TRBV5-1; length: 14; size: .; DNA: TGCGCCAGCAGCTTGGAGGGGGGCGTAGAGACCCAGTACTTC; CDR3: CASSLEGGVETQYF
J: TRBJ2-7; D: TRBD1; V: TRBV6-1; length: 13; size: .; DNA: TGTGCCAGCAGGAGGGGGCCCTCCTACGAGCAGTACTTC; CDR3: CASRRGPSYEQYF
J: TRBJ1-3; D: .; V: TRBV2; length: 17; size: .; DNA: TGTGCCAGCAGTGAAAGTCATGGGGGATACTCTGGAAACACCATATATTTT; CDR3: CASSESHGGYSGNTIYF
J: TRBJ2-5; D: .; V: TRBV4-2; length: 13; size: .; DNA: TGTGCCAGCAGCCAAGAGGAGAAAGAGACCCAGTACTTC; CDR3: CASSQEEKETQYF
J: TRBJ2-1; D: .; V: TRBV7-2; length: 13; size: .; DNA: TGTGCCAGCACCCTCGGGCTAGCGAGTGAGCAGTTCTTC; CDR3: CASTLGLASEQFF
J: TRBJ2-1; D: TRBD2; V: TRBV7-8; length: 15; size: once; DNA: TGTGCCAGCAGCAAAAGCGGGAGCTCCTACAATGAGCAGTTCTTC; CDR3: CASSKSGSSYNEQFF
J: TRBJ2-2; D: TRBD2; V: TRBV6-4; length: 14; size: .; DNA: TGTGCCAGCAGGCGGGGGAGCGACACCGGGGAGCTGTTTTTT; CDR3: CASRRGSDTGELFF
J: TRBJ2-5; D: .; V: TRBV5-6; length: 14; size: .; DNA: TGTGCCATCCACCCCGGGACCAGGAAAGAGAGCCAGTACTTC; CDR3: CAIHPGTRKESQYF
J: TRBJ2-3; D: TRBD2; V: TRBV9; length: 16; size: .; DNA: TGTGCCAGCAGCTCTTATAGCGGGAGGAATACAGATACGCAGTATTTT; CDR3: CASSSYSGRNTDTQYF
J: TRBJ2-6; D: TRBD1; V: TRBV7-2; length: 18; size: few; DNA: TGTGCCAGCAGCTCTGTGGGACAGGGCCTCTCTGGGGCCAACGTCCTGACTTTC; CDR3: CASSSVGQGLSGANVLTF
J: TRBJ2-2; D: TRBD2; V: TRBV7-2; length: 15; size: once; DNA: TGTGCCAGCAGCTTTGATAGCGGGAGGGTCGGGGAGCTGTTTTTT; CDR3: CASSFDSGRVGELFF
J: TRBJ2-3; D: TRBD1; V: TRBV5-4; length: 19; size: .; DNA: TGTGCCAGCAGCTCGGCCCGGGACAGGAGTTCTGGAAGCACAGATACGCAGTATTTT; CDR3: CASSSARDRSSGSTDTQYF
J: TRBJ2-4; D: .; V: TRBV30; length: 16; size: .; DNA: TGTGCCTGGAGTATCCCCCCCGGGTGGGCCAAAAACATTCAGTACTTC; CDR3: CAWSIPPGWAKNIQYF
J: TRBJ2-7; D: TRBD1; V: TRBV5-1; length: 13; size: .; DNA: TGCGCCAGCTCGTCGGGACAGATCTACGAGCAGTACTTC; CDR3: CASSSGQIYEQYF
J: TRBJ2-1; D: .; V: TRBV6-4; length: 15; size: .; DNA: TGTGCCAGCAGTGAGGCAGGGGTTAGCACAGCTGAGCAGTTCTTC; CDR3: CASSEAGVSTAEQFF
J: TRBJ2-7; D: .; V: TRBV10-3; length: 15; size: .; DNA: TGTGCCATCAGCCCCGGGACCAAATCTCTCTACGAGCAGTACTTC; CDR3: CAISPGTKSLYEQYF
J: TRBJ2-1; D: .; V: TRBV5-1; length: 12; size: once; DNA: TGCGCCAGCAGCTTGGGGGGCGACGAGCAGTTCTTC; CDR3: CASSLGGDEQFF
J: TRBJ1-1; D: .; V: TRBV6-1; length: 13; size: .; DNA: TGTGCCAGCAGTTCTCCGGGGAACACTGAAGCTTTCTTT; CDR3: CASSSPGNTEAFF
J: TRBJ2-5; D: .; V: TRBV6-5; length: 14; size: .; DNA: TGTGCCAGCAGTTCACCAGGGTACCAAGAGACCCAGTACTTC; CDR3: CASSSPGYQETQYF
J: TRBJ2-2; D: TRBD1; V: TRBV18; length: 16; size: .; DNA: TGTGCCAGCTCACTAACCTCCGGACAGGGCACCGGGGAGCTGTTTTTT; CDR3: CASSLTSGQGTGELFF
J: TRBJ1-2; D: .; V: TRBV5-8; length: 15; size: .; DNA: TGTGCCAGCAGCTTTGTCTGGGACTCTGAGGATGGCTACACCTTC; CDR3: CASSFVWDSEDGYTF
J: TRBJ2-3; D: TRBD2; V: TRBV5-1; length: 15; size: .; DNA: TGCGCCAGCAGAGTTGCGGGGGTTCGGGGAGATACGCAGTATTTT; CDR3: CASRVAGVRGDTQYF
J: TRBJ2-3; D: .; V: TRBV7-2; length: 17; size: once; DNA: TGTGCCAGCAGCTTACATCCAGGGACCCTGAGCACAGATACGCAGTATTTT; CDR3: CASSLHPGTLSTDTQYF
J: TRBJ2-1; D: .; V: TRBV6-1; length: 15; size: .; DNA: TGTGCCAGCAGTCTACAGGTCAGCTCCTACAATGAGCAGTTCTTC; CDR3: CASSLQVSSYNEQFF
J: TRBJ1-2; D: TRBD1; V: TRBV9; length: 18; size: .; DNA: TGTGCCAGCAGTGATAGTCCCGGGACAGGGGGCACTAACTATGGCTACACCTTC; CDR3: CASSDSPGTGGTNYGYTF